Following are 21 T cell receptor beta chains from one sample sequenced in a study of regulatory T cells in long-lasting Graves disease. Building of the TCR beta libraries involved iRepertoire HTBI primers and Arm-PCR of CDR3 regions. TCRdb redid the calling of the multiplex PCR reads with MiXCR, one entry per CDR3 protein. This table has hundreds of thousands of distinct CDR3 sequences, around 15% appearing once. Time point specified: newly diagnosed GD, antithyroid drugs for less than 3 months. After RNA was extracted from PBMCs, the TCR library was made from it. Sequenced material: peripheral blood mononuclear cells (PBMCs), taken at new diagnosis, from a patient treated with antithyroid drugs. These receptors were taken from a female donor with Graves disease.

This clonotype was detected only a few times. This may be a read error: a much more frequent sequence differs by one nucleotide. This chain uses TRBV3-1 with TRBJ2-7; the D gene is possibly TRBD2 (5 bases). This CDR3 region has 12 residues. Germline CDR1 is LGHDT and CDR2 is YNNKEL (reference sequence). Trimming pared 1 base from V and 6 bases from J, leaving 7 bases between. CDR3 region: CASSQVGIEQYF. CDR3 DNA: TGTGCCAGCAGCCAAGTCGGGATCGAGCAGTACTTC.

This clonotype has ten or more counts. The J gene is TRBJ1-2, the V gene TRBV2, with D possibly matching TRBD1 (6 bases). The germline V gene has CDR1 SNHLY and CDR2 FYNNEI. The CDR3 consists of 13 residues. V shed 9 bases and J shed 4 bases, with 15 bases lying between them. The CDR3 is CARRGEGVYGYTF. Here the CDR3 DNA reads TGTGCCAGGAGGGGGGAGGGAGTCTATGGCTACACCTTC.

The chain combines TRBV27 with TRBJ2-1, with D hard to call. There are 11 residues in the CDR3. Germline assignment: CDR1 MNHEY and CDR2 SMNVEV (reference sequence). V lost 2 bases and J 8 bases, leaving 4 bases between the germline ends. CDR3 DNA sequence: TGTGCCAGCAGTTTAGGTTATGAGCAGTTCTTC. This encodes CASSLGYEQFF.

The chain links TRBV6-5 to TRBJ1-4; TRBD1 is a possible D gene (6 bases). The CDR3 length is 15 residues. The germline V gene has CDR1 MNHEY and CDR2 SVGAGI. Trimming took off 0 bases at V and 10 bases at J, with 15 bases between the two ends. The CDR3 is CASSYSSRGVGKLFF. The CDR3 coding sequence is TGTGCCAGCAGTTACTCGAGTAGGGGGGTTGGAAAACTGTTTTTT.

This clonotype was recorded at least ten times. This chain links TRBV5-1 with TRBJ2-1; tentative D call: TRBD1 (6 bases). With 4 bases removed from V and 5 bases from J, the gap between germline ends came to 13 bases. CDR3 length: 14 residues. Germline V gene sequence: CDR1 SGHRS, CDR2 YFSETQ. CDR3 sequence (DNA): TGCGCCAGCAGCCTAAAAGGACAGAACAATGAGCAGTTCTTC. Translation: CASSLKGQNNEQFF.

As for this clonotype: In this CDR3 the conserved last residue, phenylalanine or tryptophan, is missing, so a read error is likely. The chain carries TRBV7-2 and TRBJ1-1; unclear D gene. The CDR3 consists of 13 residues. Germline CDR1 is SGHTA and CDR2 is FQGNSA. The V and J ends lost 0 bases and 7 bases respectively, with 9 bases between them. This CDR3 reads CASSLAHYNEAFL. In DNA, the CDR3 is TGTGCCAGCAGCTTAGCACACTACAATGAAGCTTTCCTT.

The rearrangement joins TRBV18 to TRBJ2-5, with D uncertain. V was trimmed by 0 bases and J by 5 bases, leaving 16 bases between them. The CDR3 runs 16 residues. From germline, CDR1 is KGHSH and CDR2 LQKENI. CDR3 sequence (DNA): TGTGCCAGCTCACCACCGTTTCGGAATATCCAGGAGACCCAGTACTTC. Translated: CASSPPFRNIQETQYF.

This clonotype came up many times. This chain links TRBV2 with TRBJ2-3, with 8 positions matching TRBD1. Germline CDR1 reads SNHLY; CDR2 reads FYNNEI. This CDR3 is built from 15 residues. V shed 4 bases, J shed 5 bases, and the junction held 8 bases outside the gene matches. CDR3 amino acids: CASSVSYRGIDTQYF. CDR3 nucleotides: TGTGCCAGCAGTGTGTCGTACAGGGGGATAGATACGCAGTATTTT.

There are a few counts of this clonotype. This chain connects TRBV19 to TRBJ2-1; TRBD1 aligns across 8 bases. The germline V gene encodes CDR1 LNHDA and CDR2 SQIVND (reference sequence). Germline trimming cut 3 bases from V and 5 bases from J; bases unmatched to any gene: 15. The CDR3 sequence is 18 residues long. The CDR3 DNA sequence: TGTGCCAGTAGTATTCTCCATAAACCGGGACAGGTAAACAATGAGCAGTTCTTC. Protein sequence: CASSILHKPGQVNNEQFF.

This clonotype was counted at least ten times. The J gene is TRBJ1-1, the V gene TRBV12-3 or TRBV12-4; D may be TRBD1 (6 bases). CDR3 size: 17 residues. The V and J ends lost 2 bases and 1 base respectively, with 17 bases between them. Here the CDR3 reads CASSLHREGPANTEAFF. The CDR3 coding sequence is TGTGCCAGCAGTTTACACAGGGAGGGCCCGGCGAACACTGAAGCTTTCTTT.

This clonotype has at least ten counts. This chain links TRBV2 with TRBJ2-5; D unclear. V lost 6 bases, J lost 2 bases, and 4 bases lay in between. The germline gives CDR1 SNHLY, CDR2 FYNNEI. CDR3 length: 11 residues. In DNA form, the CDR3 reads TGTGCCAGCAGATTTCAAGAGACCCAGTACTTC. Amino acids: CASRFQETQYF.

This clonotype was counted at least ten times. This sequence joins TRBV11-2 and TRBJ2-1; the match to TRBD2 covers 8 bases. Germline-derived CDR1 and CDR2 are SGHAT and FQNNGV. Germline trimming cut 5 bases from V and 10 bases from J; bases unmatched to any gene: 16. The CDR3 spans 16 residues. The CDR3 coding sequence is TGTGCCAGCAGCCCACGGAGCGGGGGCCCGGGGTGGGAGCAGTTCTTC. Its protein is CASSPRSGGPGWEQFF.

This clonotype showed up many times. The genes are TRBV20-1 and TRBJ1-5, with D hard to call. V was trimmed by 6 bases and J by 2 bases, leaving 8 bases between them. CDR1 and CDR2 (germline): DFQATT, SNEGSKA (reference sequence). This CDR3 has 12 amino acids. The CDR3 sequence is CSAGFGNQPQHF. CDR3 in DNA: TGCAGTGCCGGGTTTGGCAATCAGCCCCAGCATTTT.

Many counts were recorded for this clonotype. This chain joins TRBV28 and TRBJ1-1; 7 bases fit TRBD1. Trimming at V came to 4 bases and at J to 10 bases, leaving 6 bases not matched to a gene. Germline-derived CDR1 and CDR2 are MDHEN and SYDVKM. The CDR3 consists of 12 residues. In nucleotides, the CDR3 is TGTGCCAGCAGTTCGGGGGACAGCGCAGCTTTCTTT. Translating it yields CASSSGDSAAFF.

In its sample, this clonotype was seen many times. Written as DNA, the CDR3 is TGTGCCAGCAGCCCTCAACCTACCGGGACAGGGAAATATGCGCAGTACTTC. It is translated as CASSPQPTGTGKYAQYF. The V gene is TRBV11-2, the J gene TRBJ2-7; 9 bases match TRBD1. Germline V gene lookup returns CDR1 SGHAT and CDR2 FQNNGV. With 5 bases clipped from V and 9 bases from J, the junction kept 20 bases outside the gene matches. The CDR3 sequence is 17 residues long. Combining the CDR3 with reference TRBV11-2 and TRBJ2-7 gives the whole variable domain EAGVAQSPRYKIIEKRQSVAFWCNPISGHATLYWYQQILGQGPKLLIQFQNNGVVDDSQLPKDRFSAERLKGVDSTLKIQPAKLEDSAVYLCASSPQPTGTGKYAQYFGPGTRLTVT.

This clonotype was seen a few times. The chain employs TRBV4-1 and TRBJ2-1; 12 nucleotides line up with TRBD2. Germline values: CDR1 MGHRA, CDR2 YSYEKL. The CDR3 sequence is 17 residues long. V lost 3 bases, J lost 10 bases, and 13 bases stayed unmatched. CDR3 sequence: CASSQDLPSGGAGEQFF. Written as DNA, the CDR3 is TGCGCCAGCAGCCAGGACCTCCCTAGCGGGGGGGCGGGGGAGCAGTTCTTC.

This clonotype was found many times. The chain employs TRBV2 and TRBJ1-1; TRBD1 is a possible D gene (5 bases). In germline, CDR1 is SNHLY, CDR2 FYNNEI. V dropped 8 bases and J dropped 4 bases, with 5 bases sitting between them. The CDR3 is 10 residues long. The CDR3 protein is CASGGTEAFF. The CDR3 nucleotides are TGTGCCAGCGGGGGCACTGAAGCTTTCTTT.

The sample holds a few counts of this clonotype. V usage is TRBV19 and J usage is TRBJ1-1, with 9 bases that match TRBD1. The germline CDR1 and CDR2 sequences are LNHDA and SQIVND (reference sequence). The CDR3 extends over 14 amino acids. With 1 base clipped from V and 5 bases from J, the junction kept 2 bases outside the gene matches. CDR3 sequence reads: CASSIVQGATEAFF. In nucleotides, the CDR3 is TGTGCCAGTAGTATAGTACAGGGGGCAACTGAAGCTTTCTTT.

This clonotype was picked up a small number of times. A much larger clone differs by one base, so this may be a read error. V and J are TRBV20-1 and TRBJ2-1; 7 positions match TRBD1. The CDR3 consists of 14 residues. Germline CDR1 and CDR2: DFQATT and SNEGSKA (reference sequence). Trimming at V came to 6 bases and at J to 8 bases, leaving 13 bases not matched to a gene. The CDR3 here is CSAASGQRLDEQFF. The CDR3 DNA is TGCAGTGCCGCGTCGGGACAGAGGTTGGATGAGCAGTTCTTC.

This clonotype was observed many times. J is TRBJ2-5 and V is TRBV30, with D tentatively TRBD2 (5 bases). V lost 5 bases and J lost 4, with 11 bases in between. In germline, CDR1 is GTSNPN, CDR2 SVGIG (reference sequence). The CDR3 runs to 12 residues. This CDR3 is CAWLSAGETQYF. The CDR3 nucleotides are TGTGCCTGGCTCAGCGCGGGAGAGACCCAGTACTTC.

This clonotype came up many times. The chain uses TRBV9 and TRBJ2-7; TRBD1 aligns across 7 bases. The germline V gene has CDR1 SGDLS and CDR2 YYNGEE. V shed 0 bases and J 0 bases; nucleotides not matched to a gene: 3. There are 15 residues in the CDR3. The CDR3 region has the DNA TGTGCCAGCAGCGTAGGGGACAGTCTCTCCTACGAGCAGTACTTC. This codes for CASSVGDSLSYEQYF.